This T cell receptor beta chain was identified in a study of T cells expressing NK-cell markers. Each CDR3 protein gets one entry in TCRdb, which reprocessed the 5' RACE reads and gives no DNA. This repertoire includes fewer than 400,000 distinct CDR3 sequences. The CDR3 is 15 amino acids. The chain links TRBV12-3 or TRBV12-4 to TRBJ2-3. This receptor was obtained from a woman aged 45 to 65 in good health. Material for sequencing was blood T cells: a sorted CD56 or NKG2C T cell subset, CD4+ or CD8+ T cells, or bulk PBMC T cells (not recorded which). CDR3 sequence reads: CASSLADGHTDTQYF.